The 3 T cell receptor beta chains below were found in one sample sequenced in a study of cytomegalovirus exposure and HLA in healthy donors. Libraries were prepared by immunoSEQ multiplex PCR; TCRdb keeps only in-frame clonotypes and omits some of them. Among about 340,000 clones listed, roughly 88% were seen once. The sequenced sample was PBMCs. Receptor source: a woman younger than 30 in good health and CMV-seronegative.

V and J are TRBV2 and TRBJ2-7; the D gene is possibly TRBD1 (6 bases). Trimming stripped 1 base from V and 1 base from J, with 17 bases between. In germline, CDR1 is SNHLY, CDR2 FYNNEI. CDR3 length: 17 residues. This chain's CDR3 is CASSEEGQGKGSYEQYF. The DNA of the CDR3 is TGTGCCAGCAGTGAAGAGGGCCAGGGGAAGGGGTCCTACGAGCAGTACTTC.

The chain is built from TRBV19 and TRBJ1-3, with TRBD1 matching over 12 bases. This CDR3 has 16 amino acids. Germline-derived CDR1 and CDR2 are LNHDA and SQIVND (reference sequence). Trimming cost V 8 bases and J 2 bases; bases outside gene matches: 7. CDR3 sequence (DNA): TGTGCCAGTGGAGGGGGACAGGGGGCGCCTGGAAACACCATATATTTT. The encoded protein is CASGGGQGAPGNTIYF.

This chain connects TRBV28 to TRBJ2-7, with a tentative D call TRBD1 (5 bases). CDR1 and CDR2 from the germline V gene are MDHEN and SYDVKM. The CDR3 totals 14 residues. With 4 bases removed from V and 6 bases from J, the gap between germline ends came to 16 bases. The CDR3 coding sequence is TGTGCCAGCAGTTCCCCGAGACTTAGGGGCGAGCAGTACTTC. It translates to CASSSPRLRGEQYF.